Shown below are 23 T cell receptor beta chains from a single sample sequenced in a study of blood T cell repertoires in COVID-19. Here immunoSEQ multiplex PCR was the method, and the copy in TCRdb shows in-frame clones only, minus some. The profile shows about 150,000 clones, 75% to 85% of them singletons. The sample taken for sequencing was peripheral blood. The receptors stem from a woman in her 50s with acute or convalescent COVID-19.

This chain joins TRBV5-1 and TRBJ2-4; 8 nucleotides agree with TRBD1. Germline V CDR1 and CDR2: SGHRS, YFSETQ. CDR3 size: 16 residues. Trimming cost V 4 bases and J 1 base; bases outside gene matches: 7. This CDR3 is CASSQDRVGAKNIQYF. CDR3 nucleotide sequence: TGCGCCAGCAGCCAGGACAGGGTCGGGGCCAAAAACATTCAGTACTTC.

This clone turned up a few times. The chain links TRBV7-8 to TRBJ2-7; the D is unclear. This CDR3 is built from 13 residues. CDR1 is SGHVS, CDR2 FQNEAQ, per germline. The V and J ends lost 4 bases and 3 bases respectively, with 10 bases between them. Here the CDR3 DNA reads TGTGCCAGCAGCTCTAATCAAGTCTACGAGCAGTACTTC. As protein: CASSSNQVYEQYF. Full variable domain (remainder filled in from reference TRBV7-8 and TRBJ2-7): GAGVSQSPRYKVAKRGQDVALRCDPISGHVSLFWYQQALGQGPEFLTYFQNEAQLDKSGLPSDRFFAERPEGSVSTLKIQRTQQEDSAVYLCASSSNQVYEQYFGPGTRLTVT.

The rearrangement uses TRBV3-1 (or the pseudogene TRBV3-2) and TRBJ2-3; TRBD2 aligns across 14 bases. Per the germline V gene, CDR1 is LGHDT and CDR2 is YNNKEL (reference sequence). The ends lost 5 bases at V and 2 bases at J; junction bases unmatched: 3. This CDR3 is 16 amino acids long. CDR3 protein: CASSTGLAGVTDTQYF. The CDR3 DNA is TGTGCCAGCAGCACGGGACTAGCGGGGGTCACAGATACGCAGTATTTT.

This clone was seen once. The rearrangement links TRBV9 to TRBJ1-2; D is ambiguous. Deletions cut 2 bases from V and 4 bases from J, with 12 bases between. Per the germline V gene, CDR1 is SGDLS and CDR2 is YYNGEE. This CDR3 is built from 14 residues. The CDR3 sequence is CASSVGDEFYGYTF. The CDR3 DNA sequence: TGTGCCAGCAGCGTCGGAGACGAGTTCTATGGCTACACCTTC.

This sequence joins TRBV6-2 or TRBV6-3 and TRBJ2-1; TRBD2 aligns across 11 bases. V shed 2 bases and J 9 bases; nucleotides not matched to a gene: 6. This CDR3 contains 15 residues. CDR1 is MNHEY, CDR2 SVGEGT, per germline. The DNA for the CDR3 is TGTGCCAGCAGTTACCTGAGACTAGCGGGGTCTGAGCAGTTCTTC. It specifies CASSYLRLAGSEQFF.

The CDR3 nucleotides are TGTGCCAGCAGCGTAGAGCAGGGTAATTCGGGAAACACCATATATTTT. This codes for CASSVEQGNSGNTIYF. This chain uses TRBV9 with TRBJ1-3; D possibly corresponds to TRBD1 (5 bases). CDR1 SGDLS and CDR2 YYNGEE come from the germline V gene. This CDR3 comprises 16 residues. V lost 0 bases and J 4 bases, leaving 14 bases between the germline ends.

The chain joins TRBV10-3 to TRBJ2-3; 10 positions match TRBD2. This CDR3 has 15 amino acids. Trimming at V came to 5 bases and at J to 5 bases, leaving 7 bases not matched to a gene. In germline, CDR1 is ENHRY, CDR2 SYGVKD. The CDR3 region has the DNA TGTGCCATCAGTTTGGTAGCGGGGGGAAGAGATACGCAGTATTTT. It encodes CAISLVAGGRDTQYF.

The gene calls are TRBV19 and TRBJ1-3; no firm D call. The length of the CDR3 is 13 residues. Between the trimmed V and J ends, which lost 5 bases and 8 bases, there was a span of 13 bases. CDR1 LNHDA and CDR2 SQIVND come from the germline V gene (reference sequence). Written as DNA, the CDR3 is TGTGCCAGTAGTGGGCATATTGGCTACACCATATATTTT. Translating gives CASSGHIGYTIYF.

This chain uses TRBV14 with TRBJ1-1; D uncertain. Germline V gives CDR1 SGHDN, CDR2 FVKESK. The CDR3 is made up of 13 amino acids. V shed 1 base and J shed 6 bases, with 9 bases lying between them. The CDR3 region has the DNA TGTGCCAGCAGCCAAGTTTTAGGAGCTGAAGCTTTCTTT. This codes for CASSQVLGAEAFF.

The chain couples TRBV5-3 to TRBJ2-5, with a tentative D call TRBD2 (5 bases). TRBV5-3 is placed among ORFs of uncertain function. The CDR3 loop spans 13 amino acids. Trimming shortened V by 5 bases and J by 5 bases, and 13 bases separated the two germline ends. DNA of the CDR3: TGTGCCAGAAGGGGTACTAGTTCGGAGACCCAGTACTTC. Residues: CARRGTSSETQYF.

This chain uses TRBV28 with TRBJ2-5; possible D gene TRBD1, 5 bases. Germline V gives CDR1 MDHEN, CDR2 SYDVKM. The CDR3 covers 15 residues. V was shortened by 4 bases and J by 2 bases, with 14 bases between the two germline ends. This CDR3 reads CASSSRQSIQETQYF. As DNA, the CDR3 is TGTGCCAGCAGTTCCCGACAGAGCATACAAGAGACCCAGTACTTC.

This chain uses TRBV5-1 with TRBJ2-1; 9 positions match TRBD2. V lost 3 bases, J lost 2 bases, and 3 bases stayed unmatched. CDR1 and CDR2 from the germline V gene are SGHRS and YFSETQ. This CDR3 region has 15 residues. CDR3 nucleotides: TGCGCCAGCAGCTCTAGCGGGGACCCCTACAATGAGCAGTTCTTC. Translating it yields CASSSSGDPYNEQFF.

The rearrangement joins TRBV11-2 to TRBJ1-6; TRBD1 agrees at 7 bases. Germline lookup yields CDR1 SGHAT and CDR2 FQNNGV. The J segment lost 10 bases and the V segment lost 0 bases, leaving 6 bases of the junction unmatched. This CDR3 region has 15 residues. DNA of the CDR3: TGTGCCAGCAGCTTAGAGGGACAGCATGGCTCACCCCTCCACTTT. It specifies CASSLEGQHGSPLHF. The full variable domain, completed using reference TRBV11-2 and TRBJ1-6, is EAGVAQSPRYKIIEKRQSVAFWCNPISGHATLYWYQQILGQGPKLLIQFQNNGVVDDSQLPKDRFSAERLKGVDSTLKIQPAKLEDSAVYLCASSLEGQHGSPLHFGNGTRLTVT.

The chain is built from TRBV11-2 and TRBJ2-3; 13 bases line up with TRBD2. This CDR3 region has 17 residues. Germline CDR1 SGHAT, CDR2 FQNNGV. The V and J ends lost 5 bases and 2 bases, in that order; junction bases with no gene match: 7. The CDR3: CASSPRTSGSYTDTQYF. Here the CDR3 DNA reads TGTGCCAGCAGCCCTCGGACTAGCGGGAGTTACACAGATACGCAGTATTTT.

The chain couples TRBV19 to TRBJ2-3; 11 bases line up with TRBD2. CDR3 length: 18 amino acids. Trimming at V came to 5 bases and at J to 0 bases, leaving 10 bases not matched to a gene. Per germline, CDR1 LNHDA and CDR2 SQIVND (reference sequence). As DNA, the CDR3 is TGTGCCAGTAGTCCCGGAAGGGGGACTAGCGGTAGCACAGATACGCAGTATTTT. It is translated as CASSPGRGTSGSTDTQYF. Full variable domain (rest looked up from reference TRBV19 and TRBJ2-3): DGGITQSPKYLFRKEGQNVTLSCEQNLNHDAMYWYRQDPGQGLRLIYYSQIVNDFQKGDIAEGYSVSREKKESFPLTVTSAQKNPTAFYLCASSPGRGTSGSTDTQYFGPGTRLTVL.

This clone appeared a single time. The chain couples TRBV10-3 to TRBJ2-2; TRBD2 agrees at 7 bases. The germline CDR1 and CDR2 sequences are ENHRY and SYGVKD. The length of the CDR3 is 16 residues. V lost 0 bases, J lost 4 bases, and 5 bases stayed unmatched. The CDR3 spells CAISESEGGFTGELFF. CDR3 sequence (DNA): TGTGCCATCAGTGAGTCGGAGGGAGGGTTCACCGGGGAGCTGTTTTTT.

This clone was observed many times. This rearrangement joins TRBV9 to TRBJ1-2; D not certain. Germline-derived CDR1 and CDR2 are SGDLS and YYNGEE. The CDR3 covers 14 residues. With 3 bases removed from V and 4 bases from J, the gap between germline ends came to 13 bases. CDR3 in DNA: TGTGCCAGCAGCGGGACTGGGATTTTCTATGGCTACACCTTC. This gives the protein CASSGTGIFYGYTF.

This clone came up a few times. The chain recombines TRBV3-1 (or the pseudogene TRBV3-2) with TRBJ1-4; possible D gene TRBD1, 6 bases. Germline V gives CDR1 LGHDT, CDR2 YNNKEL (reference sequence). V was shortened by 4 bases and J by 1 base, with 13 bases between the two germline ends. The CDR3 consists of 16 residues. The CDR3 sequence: CASSRTQGLTNEKLFF. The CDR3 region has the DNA TGTGCCAGCAGCCGCACACAGGGTCTAACTAATGAAAAACTGTTTTTT.

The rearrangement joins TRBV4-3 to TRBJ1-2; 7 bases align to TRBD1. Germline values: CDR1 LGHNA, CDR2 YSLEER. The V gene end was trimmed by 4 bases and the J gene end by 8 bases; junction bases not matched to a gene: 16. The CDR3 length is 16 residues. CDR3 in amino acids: CASSRGQAHEERGYTF. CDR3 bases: TGCGCCAGCAGCCGTGGACAGGCTCACGAAGAACGGGGCTACACCTTC.

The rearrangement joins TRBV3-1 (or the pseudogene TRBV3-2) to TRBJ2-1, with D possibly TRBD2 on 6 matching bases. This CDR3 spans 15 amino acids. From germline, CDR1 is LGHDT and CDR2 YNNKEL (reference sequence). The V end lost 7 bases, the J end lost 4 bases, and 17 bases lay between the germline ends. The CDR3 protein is CASKRRREPYNEQFF. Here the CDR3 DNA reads TGTGCCAGCAAACGGAGGAGGGAGCCTTACAATGAGCAGTTCTTC.

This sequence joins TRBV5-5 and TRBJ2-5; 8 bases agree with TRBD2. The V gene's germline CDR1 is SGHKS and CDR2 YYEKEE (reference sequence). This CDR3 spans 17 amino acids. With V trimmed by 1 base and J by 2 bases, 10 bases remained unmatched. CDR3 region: CASSLLGASGLQETQYF. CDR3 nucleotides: TGTGCCAGCAGCTTGTTGGGGGCTAGCGGGTTACAAGAGACCCAGTACTTC.

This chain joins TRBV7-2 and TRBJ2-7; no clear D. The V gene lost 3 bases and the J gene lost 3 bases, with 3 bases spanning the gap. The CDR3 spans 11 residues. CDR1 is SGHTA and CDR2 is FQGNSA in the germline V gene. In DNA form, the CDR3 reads TGTGCCAGCAGCTTCCTCTACGAGCAGTACTTC. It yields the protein CASSFLYEQYF.

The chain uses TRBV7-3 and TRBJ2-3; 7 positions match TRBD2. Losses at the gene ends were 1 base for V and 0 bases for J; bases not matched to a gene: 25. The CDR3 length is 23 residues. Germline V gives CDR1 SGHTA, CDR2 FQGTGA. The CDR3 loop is CASSLRGVRAERGPPFSTDTQYF. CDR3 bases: TGTGCCAGCAGCTTAAGGGGGGTCAGAGCTGAGCGGGGACCCCCTTTTAGCACAGATACGCAGTATTTT.